The entry that follows covers one T cell receptor (beta chain) sequence. This record belongs to a study of blood T cell repertoires in COVID-19. The CDR3 is made up of 15 amino acids. Germline V gene lookup returns CDR1 MNHEY and CDR2 SVGAGI. Trimming left V 2 bases short and J 3 bases short, with 14 bases between. The data were produced by immunoSEQ multiplex PCR, yet TCRdb's version contains in-frame clones alone and is incomplete. The sample lists around 200,000 clones; 75% to 90% were seen once. The chain uses TRBV6-5 and TRBJ2-7, with unresolved D. The sequence was collected from a woman aged 25-40 years who had been exposed to COVID-19. Sequencing was carried out using PBMCs or T cells enriched from blood (not recorded which). CDR3 nucleotides: TGTGCCAGCAGTTACACGAGAGCCATCCTCTACGAGCAGTACTTC. Protein: CASSYTRAILYEQYF.